This T cell receptor (beta chain) comes out of a study of glioma-infiltrating T cells after dendritic cell vaccination. Study information: Treatment, given 2003 to 2012, was autologous tumor lysate-pulsed dendritic cell vaccination. Study conclusions and caveats: Patients with more pretreatment TILs had longer time to progression and survival.

Here immunoSEQ multiplex PCR was the method, and the copy in TCRdb shows in-frame clones only, minus some. Found here are tens of thousands of clones, 87% of them singletons; the top ten hold 2% to 2.5%. CDR1 and CDR2 (germline): GTSNPN, SVGIG (reference sequence). The V end was cut by 0 bases, the J end by 5 bases, with 17 bases between. The CDR3 is made up of 15 amino acids. Specified time point: after dendritic cell vaccination, including at tumor progression/relapse. Selection required adequate fresh-frozen tumor tissue plus more than two years' survival data. PBMC were collected before vaccination, two weeks after the third vaccination, and at progression. In the case of this clone: The antigen is unknown.

This TCR was sampled from a human donor with glioblastoma. The V gene is TRBV30, the J gene TRBJ2-7; D is perhaps TRBD1 (6 bases). Sample: blood, taken after dendritic cell vaccination. CDR3 sequence: CAWSVSRGRTDEQYF. DNA for the CDR3: TGTGCCTGGAGTGTAAGTAGGGGGAGAACAGACGAGCAGTACTTC.